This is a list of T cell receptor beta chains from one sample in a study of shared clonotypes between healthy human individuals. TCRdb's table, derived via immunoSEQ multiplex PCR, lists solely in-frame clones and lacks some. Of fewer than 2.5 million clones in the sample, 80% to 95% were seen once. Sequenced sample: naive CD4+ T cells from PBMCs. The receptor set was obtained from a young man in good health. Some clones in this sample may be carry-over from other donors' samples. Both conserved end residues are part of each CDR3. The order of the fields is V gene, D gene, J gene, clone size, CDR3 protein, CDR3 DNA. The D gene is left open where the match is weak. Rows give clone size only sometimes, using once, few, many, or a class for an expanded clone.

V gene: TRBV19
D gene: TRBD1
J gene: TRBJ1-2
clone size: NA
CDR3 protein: CASRQGVYGYTF
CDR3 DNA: TGTGCCAGTAGACAGGGGGTCTATGGCTACACCTTC

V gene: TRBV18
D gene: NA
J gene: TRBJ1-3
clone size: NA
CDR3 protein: CASSRSGLSSGNTIYF
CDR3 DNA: TGTGCCAGCTCACGATCGGGACTGTCCTCTGGAAACACCATATATTTT

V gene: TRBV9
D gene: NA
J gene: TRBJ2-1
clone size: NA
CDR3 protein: CASSAFVGSYNEQFF
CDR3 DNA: TGTGCCAGCAGCGCTTTTGTCGGATCCTACAATGAGCAGTTCTTC

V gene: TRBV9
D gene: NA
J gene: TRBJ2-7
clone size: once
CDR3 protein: CASSAGSTYEQYF
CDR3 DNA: TGTGCCAGCAGCGCAGGCAGTACCTACGAGCAGTACTTC

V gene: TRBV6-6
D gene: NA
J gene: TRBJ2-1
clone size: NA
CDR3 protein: CASRRSRDNEQFF
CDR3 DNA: TGTGCCAGCAGGAGAAGTCGCGACAATGAGCAGTTCTTC

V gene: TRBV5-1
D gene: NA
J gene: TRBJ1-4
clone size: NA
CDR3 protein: CASSLAGGLENEKLFF
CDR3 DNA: TGCGCCAGCAGCTTGGCTGGGGGGTTGGAGAATGAAAAACTGTTTTTT

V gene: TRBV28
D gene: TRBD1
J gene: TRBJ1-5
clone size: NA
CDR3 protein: CASSFRTGSTVGQPQHF
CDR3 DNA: TGTGCCAGCAGTTTCCGGACAGGGTCGACTGTGGGTCAGCCCCAGCATTTT

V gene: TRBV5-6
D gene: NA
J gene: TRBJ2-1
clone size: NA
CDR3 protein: CASSFGLRPRENNEQFF
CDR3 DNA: TGTGCCAGCAGCTTCGGTCTGCGGCCTAGGGAAAACAATGAGCAGTTCTTC

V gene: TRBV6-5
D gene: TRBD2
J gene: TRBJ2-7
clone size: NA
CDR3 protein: CASSYSFLAGLYEQYF
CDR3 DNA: TGTGCCAGCAGTTACTCGTTCCTAGCGGGATTGTACGAGCAGTACTTC

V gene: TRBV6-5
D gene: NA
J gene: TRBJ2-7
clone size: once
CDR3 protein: CASRPGTSRSYEQYF
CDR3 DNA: TGTGCCAGCAGACCCGGGACAAGTCGCTCCTACGAGCAGTACTTC

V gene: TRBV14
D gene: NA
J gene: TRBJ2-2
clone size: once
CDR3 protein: CASSQVSGTGELFF
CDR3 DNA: TGTGCCAGCAGCCAAGTTTCAGGCACCGGGGAGCTGTTTTTT

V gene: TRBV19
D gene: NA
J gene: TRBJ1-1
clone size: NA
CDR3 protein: CASSIITGAEAFF
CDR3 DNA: TGTGCCAGTAGTATAATTACGGGTGCTGAAGCTTTCTTT

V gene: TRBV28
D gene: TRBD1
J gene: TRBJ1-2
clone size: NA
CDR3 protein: CASNPSRDRRYGYTF
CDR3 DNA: TGTGCCAGCAACCCCTCCAGGGACAGAAGATATGGCTACACCTTC

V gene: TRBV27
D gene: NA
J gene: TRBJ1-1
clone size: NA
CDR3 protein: CASSLEGVTEAFF
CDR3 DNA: TGTGCCAGCAGTTTGGAGGGCGTCACTGAAGCTTTCTTT